Given below is one T cell receptor beta chain in context. The data stem from a study of control samples from healthy donors and cancer patients. Clones were read by immunoSEQ multiplex PCR, and TCRdb kept only the in-frame ones, dropping some. Of roughly 89,000 clones in the sample, 91% were seen once. Germline V CDR1 and CDR2: MGHRA, YSYEKL. Trimming shortened V by 0 bases and J by 4 bases, and 7 bases separated the two germline ends. This CDR3 contains 14 residues. The V gene is TRBV4-1, the J gene TRBJ2-1; possibly TRBD1 for D (5 bases). The clonotype comes from a man between 45 and 60 years old in good health. Sequencing input: blood. The DNA of the CDR3 is TGCGCCAGCAGCCAAGAGGCAGGGTACAATGAGCAGTTCTTC. Translated, it gives CASSQEAGYNEQFF.